These 7 T cell receptor beta chains were sequenced from one sample in a study of T cell repertoires in cytomegalovirus infection. One entry per CDR3 protein, called by TCRdb with MiXCR from the reads. The sample yields approximately 470,000 distinct CDR3 sequences, 40% to 50% seen once. These receptors are not linked to any known antigen. The sequencing here drew on cultured PBMCs, taken from culture after CMV antigen stimulation. The receptors shown here come from a human donor in good health (CMV status not recorded). Some clones in this sample may be carry-over from other donors' samples.

In its sample, this clonotype was seen a few times. This chain connects TRBV12-3 or TRBV12-4 to TRBJ1-1, with D unresolved. This CDR3 has 14 residues. V lost 3 bases and J lost 0, with 8 bases in between. The CDR3 coding sequence is TGTGCCAGCAGTTTGTTGCAGGTGAACACTGAAGCTTTCTTT. It specifies CASSLLQVNTEAFF.

This clonotype was counted only a few times. This chain connects TRBV6-2 or TRBV6-3 to TRBJ1-1; maybe TRBD1 (6 bases). Trimming pared 10 bases from V and 1 base from J, leaving 16 bases between. Germline V gene sequence: CDR1 MNHEY, CDR2 SVGEGT. The CDR3 spans 14 residues. CDR3 residues: CATWRAGANTEAFF. The DNA of the CDR3 is TGTGCCACTTGGAGGGCAGGGGCGAACACTGAAGCTTTCTTT.

The chain employs TRBV7-2 and TRBJ2-5; tentatively, D is TRBD2 (6 bases). The CDR3 length is 14 residues. Germline CDR1 and CDR2: SGHTA and FQGNSA. V was clipped by 4 bases and J by 5 bases, with 14 bases between them. The CDR3 nucleotides read TGTGCCAGCAGCTCGGGACTTGGGAGGGAGACCCAGTACTTC. Its translation: CASSSGLGRETQYF.

The genes are TRBV2 and TRBJ2-1; 7 bases line up with TRBD2. CDR1 and CDR2 from the germline V gene are SNHLY and FYNNEI. This CDR3 has 14 amino acids. V lost 7 bases, J lost 8 bases, and 11 bases stayed unmatched. The CDR3 loop is CASTPGLFMYEQFF. The DNA of the CDR3 is TGTGCCAGCACTCCGGGACTATTTATGTATGAGCAGTTCTTC. The full variable domain, in which reference TRBV2 and TRBJ2-1 provide the parts outside the CDR3, is EPEVTQTPSHQVTQMGQEVILRCVPISNHLYFYWYRQILGQKVEFLVSFYNNEISEKSEIFDDQFSVERPDGSNFTLKIRSTKLEDSAMYFCASTPGLFMYEQFFGPGTRLTVL.

Points on this clonotype: A junction end diverges from the germline sequence, so it may reflect a read error. This chain uses TRBV12-3 or TRBV12-4 with TRBJ2-1; 11 bases align to TRBD2. This CDR3 has 13 residues. In DNA, the CDR3 is TGTGCCAGCAGTTTAGGTAGCGGGAGGGTTTCGCTCTTC. Residues: CASSLGSGRVSLF.

This clonotype was observed at least ten times. The chain recombines TRBV7-2 with TRBJ2-4, with TRBD2 matching 15 bases. Per germline, CDR1 SGHTA and CDR2 FQGNSA. The CDR3 runs to 16 residues. Germline trimming cut 5 bases from V and 7 bases from J; bases unmatched to any gene: 6. DNA of the CDR3: TGTGCCAGCAGCCCCGGACTAGCGGGGGGGCGGAACATTCAGTACTTC. Protein sequence: CASSPGLAGGRNIQYF.

This chain uses TRBV2 with TRBJ2-2; D gene ambiguous. Deletions cut 6 bases from V and 0 bases from J, with 5 bases between. The CDR3 loop spans 13 amino acids. The germline V gene has CDR1 SNHLY and CDR2 FYNNEI. As DNA, the CDR3 is TGTGCCAGCAGGGTAACGAACACCGGGGAGCTGTTTTTT. Translated, it gives CASRVTNTGELFF.